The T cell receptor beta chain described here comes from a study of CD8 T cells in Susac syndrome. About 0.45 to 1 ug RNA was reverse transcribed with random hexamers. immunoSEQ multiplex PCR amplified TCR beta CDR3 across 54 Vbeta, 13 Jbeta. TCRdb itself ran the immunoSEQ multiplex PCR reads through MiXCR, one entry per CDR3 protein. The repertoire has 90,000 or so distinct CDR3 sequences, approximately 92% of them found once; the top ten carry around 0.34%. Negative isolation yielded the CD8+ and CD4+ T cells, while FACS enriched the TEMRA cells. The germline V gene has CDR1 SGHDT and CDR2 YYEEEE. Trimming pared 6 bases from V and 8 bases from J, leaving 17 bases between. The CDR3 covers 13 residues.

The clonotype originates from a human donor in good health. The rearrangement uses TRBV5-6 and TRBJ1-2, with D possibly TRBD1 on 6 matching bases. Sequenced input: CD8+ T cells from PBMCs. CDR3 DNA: TGTGCCAGCACCCATGGGGGGGCCCGGGGCTACACCTTC. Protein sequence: CASTHGGARGYTF.